The 14 T cell receptor beta chains presented below share a single source sample, sequenced in a study of blood T cell repertoires in COVID-19. Method: immunoSEQ multiplex PCR; TCRdb's copy keeps in-frame clones and lacks some. The sample holds more than 100,000 clones, less than 90% seen once. Sequencing was carried out using peripheral blood. Source of these receptors: a woman in her 30s who had recovered from COVID-19.

The rearrangement uses TRBV27 and TRBJ1-2, with TRBD1 identical over 7 bases. The germline gives CDR1 MNHEY, CDR2 SMNVEV (reference sequence). V trimming: 3 bases; J trimming: 6 bases; junction bases outside the gene matches: 13. This CDR3 region has 16 residues. CDR3 protein: CASSLDRPGGRDGYTF. The CDR3 region has the DNA TGTGCCAGCAGTTTGGACAGGCCCGGAGGTCGAGATGGCTACACCTTC.

This rearrangement joins TRBV2 to TRBJ2-7; 8 bases line up with TRBD2. This CDR3 region has 13 residues. CDR1 and CDR2 (germline): SNHLY, FYNNEI. Trimming removed 6 bases from V and 7 bases from J; junction bases left unmatched: 8. CDR3 nucleotide sequence: TGTGCCAGCAGGGCCTGGACTAGCAGTGAGCAGTACTTC. The encoded protein is CASRAWTSSEQYF. The variable domain in full, completed from reference TRBV2 and TRBJ2-7, reads EPEVTQTPSHQVTQMGQEVILRCVPISNHLYFYWYRQILGQKVEFLVSFYNNEISEKSEIFDDQFSVERPDGSNFTLKIRSTKLEDSAMYFCASRAWTSSEQYFGPGTRLTVT.

This clone was observed a single time. The rearrangement uses TRBV6-5 and TRBJ2-7, with 12 bases aligning to TRBD1. V gave up 6 bases and J gave up 2 bases; unmatched junction bases: 5. CDR1 is MNHEY and CDR2 is SVGAGI in the germline V gene. The CDR3 extends over 15 amino acids. The CDR3 nucleotides are TGTGCCAGCAGATCCCGGGACAGGGGGCCCTACGAGCAGTACTTC. This translates into CASRSRDRGPYEQYF.

The rearrangement uses TRBV19 and TRBJ2-5; 11 bases match TRBD2. This CDR3 comprises 14 residues. Unmatched junction bases numbered 4, after V lost 8 bases and J lost 2 bases. Germline CDR1 LNHDA, CDR2 SQIVND (reference sequence). The CDR3 DNA is TGTGCCAGTGCGGGACTAGCGGCACAAGAGACCCAGTACTTC. This encodes CASAGLAAQETQYF.

This rearrangement joins TRBV7-2 to TRBJ2-7; TRBD2 matches at 11 bases. This CDR3 has 15 amino acids. The ends lost 5 bases at V and 4 bases at J; junction bases unmatched: 7. CDR1 is SGHTA, CDR2 FQGNSA, per germline. The CDR3 DNA reads TGTGCCAGCAGCAGATCAACTAGCGGGAGTTACGAGCAGTACTTC. Translating it yields CASSRSTSGSYEQYF. The full variable domain, rest sourced from reference TRBV7-2 and TRBJ2-7, is GAGVSQSPSNKVTEKGKDVELRCDPISGHTALYWYRQSLGQGLEFLIYFQGNSAPDKSGLPSDRFSAERTGGSVSTLTIQRTQQEDSAVYLCASSRSTSGSYEQYFGPGTRLTVT.

J is TRBJ2-5 and V is TRBV3-1 (or the pseudogene TRBV3-2), with TRBD1 matching 9 bases. CDR1 LGHDT and CDR2 YNNKEL come from the germline V gene (reference sequence). This CDR3 has 15 amino acids. The V segment lost 1 base and the J segment 4 bases; nucleotides outside the gene matches: 4. CDR3 sequence (DNA): TGTGCCAGCAGCCAAGTGGGACAGGGTCTAGAGACCCAGTACTTC. Translation gives CASSQVGQGLETQYF.

This chain uses TRBV7-6 with TRBJ2-1; 7 positions match TRBD1. This CDR3 is 16 amino acids long. Germline values: CDR1 SGHVS, CDR2 FNYEAQ. Trimming took 2 bases from V and 0 from J; bases not matched to a gene: 4. DNA for the CDR3: TGTGCCAGCAGCTTACCGACAGGGAACTCCTACAATGAGCAGTTCTTC. The encoded protein is CASSLPTGNSYNEQFF.

The V and J genes are TRBV5-1 and TRBJ2-3; the match to TRBD1 covers 7 bases. V was clipped by 4 bases and J by 2 bases; unmatched bases: 4. The CDR3 has 14 residues. Germline CDR1 and CDR2: SGHRS and YFSETQ. CDR3 nucleotides: TGCGCCAGCAGCAAGGGACAGCCCACAGATACGCAGTATTTT. Residues: CASSKGQPTDTQYF.

The V and J genes are TRBV6-1 and TRBJ1-5, with a weak D call TRBD1 (6 bases). The CDR3 loop spans 16 amino acids. Germline V gene sequence: CDR1 MNHNS, CDR2 SASEGT. V lost 4 bases and J 3 bases, leaving 16 bases between the germline ends. CDR3 amino acids: CASSASQGSFNQPQHF. The CDR3 DNA follows: TGTGCCAGCAGTGCCAGTCAGGGGTCCTTCAATCAGCCCCAGCATTTT.

This chain joins TRBV6-6 and TRBJ2-5; 8 nucleotides match TRBD1. The V gene's germline CDR1 is MNHNY and CDR2 SVGAGI (reference sequence). This CDR3 contains 13 residues. Trimming removed 5 bases from V and 9 bases from J; junction bases left unmatched: 8. For the CDR3, the DNA is TGTGCCAGCAGTCCACTGGACAGGGCAGCCCAGTACTTC. It codes for CASSPLDRAAQYF.

The chain recombines TRBV19 with TRBJ1-5; TRBD1 might be the D (5 bases). Germline V gene sequence: CDR1 LNHDA, CDR2 SQIVND (reference sequence). This CDR3 has 14 amino acids. V was pared by 4 bases and J by 3 bases, with 10 bases between. The CDR3 DNA reads TGTGCCAGTAGTACAGGGTGGCCCAATCAGCCCCAGCATTTT. Protein product: CASSTGWPNQPQHF.

The V and J genes are TRBV3-1 (or the pseudogene TRBV3-2) and TRBJ2-1, with 8 positions matching TRBD2. V was pared by 4 bases and J by 5 bases, with 13 bases of the junction left unmatched. The CDR3 has 17 residues. The germline gives CDR1 LGHDT, CDR2 YNNKEL (reference sequence). The CDR3, as DNA: TGTGCCAGCAGCCCCGGGTCCGGGACTAGACGACACAATGAGCAGTTCTTC. Protein product: CASSPGSGTRRHNEQFF.

This clone was recorded only once. The chain recombines TRBV6-5 with TRBJ1-1; D unclear. The CDR3 spans 14 residues. Trimming removed 6 bases from V and 3 bases from J, with 14 bases in between. From germline, CDR1 is MNHEY and CDR2 SVGAGI. Here the CDR3 DNA reads TGTGCCAGCAGGTTACCTACCCAGGACACTGAAGCTTTCTTT. Translation gives CASRLPTQDTEAFF.

In its sample, this clone was seen once. The J gene is TRBJ2-1, the V gene TRBV19; D is uncertain. The CDR3 has 15 amino acids. Per germline, CDR1 LNHDA and CDR2 SQIVND (reference sequence). Trimming took off 1 base at V and 4 bases at J, with 11 bases between the two ends. CDR3 sequence (DNA): TGTGCCAGTAGTATAGTCCTATCCTCTTACAATGAGCAGTTCTTC. It translates to CASSIVLSSYNEQFF.